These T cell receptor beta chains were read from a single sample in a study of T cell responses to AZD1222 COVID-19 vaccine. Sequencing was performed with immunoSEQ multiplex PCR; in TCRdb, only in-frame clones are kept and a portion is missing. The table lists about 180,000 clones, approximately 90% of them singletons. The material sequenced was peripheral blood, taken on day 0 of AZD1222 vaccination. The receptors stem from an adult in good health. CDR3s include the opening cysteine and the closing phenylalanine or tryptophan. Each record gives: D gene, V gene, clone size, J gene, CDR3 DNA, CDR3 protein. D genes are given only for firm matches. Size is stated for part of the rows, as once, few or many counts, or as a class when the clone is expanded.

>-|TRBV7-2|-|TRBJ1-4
TGTGCCAGCAGCTTAGGAGGGTTTCGTGAAAAACTGTTTTTT
CASSLGGFREKLFF
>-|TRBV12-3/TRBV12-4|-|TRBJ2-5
TGTGCCAGCAGTTCCAAGGGGGGCGAGACCCAGTACTTC
CASSSKGGETQYF
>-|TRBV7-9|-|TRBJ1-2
TGTGCCAGCAGCCGGGGGCAGACGAACTATGGCTACACCTTC
CASSRGQTNYGYTF
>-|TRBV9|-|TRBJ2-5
TGTGCCAGCAGCGCAACAGGGAGGCCCCAGGAGACCCAGTACTTC
CASSATGRPQETQYF
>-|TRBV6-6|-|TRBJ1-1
TGTGCCAGCACCCGCCCCGGGGGCCTCACTGAAGCTTTCTTT
CASTRPGGLTEAFF
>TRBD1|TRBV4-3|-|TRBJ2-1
TGCGCCAGCAGCCTCGGACAGGGTTATAATGAGCAGTTCTTC
CASSLGQGYNEQFF
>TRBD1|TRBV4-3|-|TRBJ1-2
TGCGCCAGCAGCCAAGATCTGGGCAGGGGGTTGGATGGCTACACCTTC
CASSQDLGRGLDGYTF
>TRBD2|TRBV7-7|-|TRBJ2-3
TGTGCTAGCAGCCCGACTAGCGGAGCTAGCACAGATACGCAGTATTTT
CASSPTSGASTDTQYF
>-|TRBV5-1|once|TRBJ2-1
TGCGCCAGCAGCGGGGAGCGGGGACACTCCTACAATGAGCAGTTCTTC
CASSGERGHSYNEQFF
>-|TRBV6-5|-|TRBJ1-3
TGTGCCAGCAGTTACGGGGTGAGCTCTGGAAACACCATATATTTT
CASSYGVSSGNTIYF
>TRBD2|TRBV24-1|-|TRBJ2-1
TGTGCCACCAGTGGCACAGCGGGGATTCACAATGAGCAGTTCTTC
CATSGTAGIHNEQFF
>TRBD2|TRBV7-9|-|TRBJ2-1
TGTGCCAGCAGCCCTCGGACTAGCGGGATATACAATGAGCAGTTCTTC
CASSPRTSGIYNEQFF
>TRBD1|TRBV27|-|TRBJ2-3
TGTGCCAGCAGTTTATCCAGCCTGGGACAGCTTAGCACAGATACGCAGTATTTT
CASSLSSLGQLSTDTQYF
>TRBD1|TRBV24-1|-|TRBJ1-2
TGTGCCACCCGGGGACAGCCGTTTGGCTACACCTTC
CATRGQPFGYTF
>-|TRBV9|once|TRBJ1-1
TGTGCCAGCAGCCCGGGAGCCCGAACGACTGAAGCTTTCTTT
CASSPGARTTEAFF
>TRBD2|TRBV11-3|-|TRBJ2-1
TGTGCCAGCAGCTTAGATAAGCGGGGCTACAATGAGCAGTTCTTC
CASSLDKRGYNEQFF
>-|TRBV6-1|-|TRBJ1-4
TGTGCCAGCAGTGGGGCGGGGGCTAGCGTCGGCGAAAAACTGTTTTTT
CASSGAGASVGEKLFF
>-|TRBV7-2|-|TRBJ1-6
TGTGCCAGCAGCTTAAGATCAAGGGTAGAAAGCCCCCTCCACTTT
CASSLRSRVESPLHF
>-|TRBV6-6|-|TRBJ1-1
TGTGCCAGCAGTTACCCGGGGAGGGCTGAAGCTTTCTTT
CASSYPGRAEAFF
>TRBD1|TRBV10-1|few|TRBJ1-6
TGCGCCAGCAGTGTTGGACAGGGCGGCAATTCACCCCTCCACTTT
CASSVGQGGNSPLHF
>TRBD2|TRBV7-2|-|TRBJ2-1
TGTGCCAGCAGCACTAGCGTCTACTACAATGAGCAGTTCTTC
CASSTSVYYNEQFF
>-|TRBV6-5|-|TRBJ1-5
TGTGCCAGCAGTTACTCCTTCGGGCAGCCCCAGCATTTT
CASSYSFGQPQHF
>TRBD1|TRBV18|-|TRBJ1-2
TGTGCCAGCTCACCAATACTGACTGGACAGGGAGGTTATGGCTACACCTTC
CASSPILTGQGGYGYTF
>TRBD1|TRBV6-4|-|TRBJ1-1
TGTGCCAGCAGTCCTGGGACAGGGATGAACACTGAAGCTTTCTTT
CASSPGTGMNTEAFF
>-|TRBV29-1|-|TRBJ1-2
TGCAGCGTACACAGGGATCACTATGGCTACACCTTC
CSVHRDHYGYTF
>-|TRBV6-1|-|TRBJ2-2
TGTGCCAGCAGTGGGCCCCTAGAGAGACAGTATTTCGGCGGGGAGCTGTTTTTT
CASSGPLERQYFGGELFF
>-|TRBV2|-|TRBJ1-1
TGTGCCAGCATCCCAGATGGGAACACTGAAGCTTTCTTT
CASIPDGNTEAFF
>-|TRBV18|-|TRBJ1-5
TGTGCCAGCTCCAACCAGAATCAGCCCCAGCATTTT
CASSNQNQPQHF
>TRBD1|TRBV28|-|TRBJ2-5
TGTGCCGAGACAGGGGGCACTAGGGAAGAGACCCAGTACTTC
CAETGGTREETQYF